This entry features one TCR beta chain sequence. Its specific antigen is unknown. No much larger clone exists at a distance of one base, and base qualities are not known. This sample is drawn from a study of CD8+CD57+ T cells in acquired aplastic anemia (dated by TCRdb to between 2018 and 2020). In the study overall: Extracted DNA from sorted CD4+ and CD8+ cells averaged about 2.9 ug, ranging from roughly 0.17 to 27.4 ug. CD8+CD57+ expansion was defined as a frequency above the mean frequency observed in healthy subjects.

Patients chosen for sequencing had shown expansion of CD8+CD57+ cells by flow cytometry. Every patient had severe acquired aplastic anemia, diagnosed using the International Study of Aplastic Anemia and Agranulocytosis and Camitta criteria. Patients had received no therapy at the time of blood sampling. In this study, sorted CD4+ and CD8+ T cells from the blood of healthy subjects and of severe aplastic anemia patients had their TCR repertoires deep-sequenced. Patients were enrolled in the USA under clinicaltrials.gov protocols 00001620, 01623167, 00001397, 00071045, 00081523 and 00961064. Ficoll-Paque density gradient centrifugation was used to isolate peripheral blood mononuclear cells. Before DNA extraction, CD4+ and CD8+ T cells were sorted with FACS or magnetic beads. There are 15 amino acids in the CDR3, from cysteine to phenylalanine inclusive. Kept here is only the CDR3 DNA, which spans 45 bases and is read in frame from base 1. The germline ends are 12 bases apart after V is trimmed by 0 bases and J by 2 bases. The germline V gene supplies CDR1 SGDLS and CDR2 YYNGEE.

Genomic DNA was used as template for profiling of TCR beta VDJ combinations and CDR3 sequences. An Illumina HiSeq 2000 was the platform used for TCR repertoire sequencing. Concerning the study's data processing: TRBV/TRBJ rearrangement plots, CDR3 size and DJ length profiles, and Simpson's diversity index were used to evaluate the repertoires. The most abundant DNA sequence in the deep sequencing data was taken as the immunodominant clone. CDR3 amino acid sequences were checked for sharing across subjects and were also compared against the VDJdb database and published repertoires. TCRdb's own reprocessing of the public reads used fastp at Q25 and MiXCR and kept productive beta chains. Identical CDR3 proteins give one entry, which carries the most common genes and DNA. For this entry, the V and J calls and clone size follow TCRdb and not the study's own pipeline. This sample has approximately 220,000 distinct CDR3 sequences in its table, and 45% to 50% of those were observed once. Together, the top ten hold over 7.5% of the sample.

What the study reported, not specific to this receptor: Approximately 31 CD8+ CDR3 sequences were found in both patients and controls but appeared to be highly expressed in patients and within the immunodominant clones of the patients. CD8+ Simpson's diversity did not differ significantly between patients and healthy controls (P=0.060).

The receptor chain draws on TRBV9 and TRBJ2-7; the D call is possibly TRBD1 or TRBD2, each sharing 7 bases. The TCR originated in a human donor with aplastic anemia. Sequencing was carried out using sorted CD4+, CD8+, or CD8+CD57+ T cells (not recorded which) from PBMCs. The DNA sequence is TGTGCCAGCAGCGTAGGGGGAGGGGGCACCTACGAGCAGTACTTC. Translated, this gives CASSVGGGGTYEQYF.